This TCR beta chain emerged from a study of blood T cells in healthy people across ages. Notes on the study in general: Diversity was estimated from one million T cells, and these estimates were considered underestimates. A strong correlation was found between TCR beta diversity and the percentage of naive T cells. Diversity was higher, and naive CD4+ cells more numerous, in long-lived donors than in aged donors.

Using a J-beta primer mix together with a sample-barcoded 5' primer, a second PCR was run for about 6 to 12 cycles. TCRdb reprocessed the 5' RACE reads via MiXCR and lists one record per CDR3 protein. This sample has roughly 2 million distinct CDR3 sequences, with about 50% found just once. This CDR3 is built from 15 residues. V shed 2 bases and J shed 3 bases, with 14 bases lying between them. The germline CDR1 and CDR2 sequences are MNHEY and SVGEGT. Details on this clonotype: Its antigen is still unknown.

The sequence was obtained from a middle-aged woman in good health. The J gene is TRBJ2-7, the V gene TRBV6-2 or TRBV6-3; D gene unclear. Sequencing used blood. Here the CDR3 reads CASSYLTEKRYEQYF. The DNA for the CDR3 is TGTGCCAGCAGTTACCTGACCGAAAAGCGCTACGAGCAGTACTTC.